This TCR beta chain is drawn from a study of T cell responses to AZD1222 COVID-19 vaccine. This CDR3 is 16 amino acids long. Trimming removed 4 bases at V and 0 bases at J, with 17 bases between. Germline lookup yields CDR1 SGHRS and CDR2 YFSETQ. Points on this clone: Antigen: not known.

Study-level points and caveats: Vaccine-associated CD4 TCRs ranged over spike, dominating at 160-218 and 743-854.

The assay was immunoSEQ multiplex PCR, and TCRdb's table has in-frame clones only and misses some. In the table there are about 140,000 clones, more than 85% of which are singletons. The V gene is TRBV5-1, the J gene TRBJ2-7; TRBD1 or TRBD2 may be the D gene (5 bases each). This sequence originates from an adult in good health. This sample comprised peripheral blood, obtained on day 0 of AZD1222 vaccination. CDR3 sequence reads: CASSLLGGATSYEQYF. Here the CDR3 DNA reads TGCGCCAGCAGCCTCCTTGGGGGAGCTACCTCCTACGAGCAGTACTTC.